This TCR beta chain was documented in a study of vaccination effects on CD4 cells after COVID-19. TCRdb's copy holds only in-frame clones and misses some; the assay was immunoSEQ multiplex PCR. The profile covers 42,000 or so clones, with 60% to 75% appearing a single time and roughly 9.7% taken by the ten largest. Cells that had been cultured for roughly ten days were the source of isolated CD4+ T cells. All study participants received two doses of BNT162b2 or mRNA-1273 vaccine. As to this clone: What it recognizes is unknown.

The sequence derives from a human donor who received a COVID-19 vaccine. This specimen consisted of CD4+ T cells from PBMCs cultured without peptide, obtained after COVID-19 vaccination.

In DNA, the CDR3 is TGCAGCGTGGGGGCGGGGGGCCCTGATACGCAGTATTTT. This gives the protein CSVGAGGPDTQYF. The chain employs TRBV29-1 and TRBJ2-3; 8 bases align to TRBD2. The ends lost 6 bases at V and 6 bases at J; junction bases unmatched: 8. The CDR3 is made up of 13 amino acids. Germline CDR1 and CDR2: SQVTM and ANQGSEA.